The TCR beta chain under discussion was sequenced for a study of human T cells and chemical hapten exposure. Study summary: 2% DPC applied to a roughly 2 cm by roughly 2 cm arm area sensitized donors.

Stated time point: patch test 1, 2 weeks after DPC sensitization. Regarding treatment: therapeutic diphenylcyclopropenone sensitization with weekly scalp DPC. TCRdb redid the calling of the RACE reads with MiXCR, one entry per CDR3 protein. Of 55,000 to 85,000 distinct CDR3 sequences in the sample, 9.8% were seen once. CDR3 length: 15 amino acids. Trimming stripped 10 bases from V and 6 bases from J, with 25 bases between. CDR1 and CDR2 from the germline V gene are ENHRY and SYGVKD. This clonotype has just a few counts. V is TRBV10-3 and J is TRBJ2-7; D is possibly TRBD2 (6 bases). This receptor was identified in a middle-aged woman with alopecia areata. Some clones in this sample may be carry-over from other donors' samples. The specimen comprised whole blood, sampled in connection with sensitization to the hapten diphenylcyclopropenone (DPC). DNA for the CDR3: TGTGCCACCTCGGTGGGCAGTTCGGGGGTTGTCGAGCAGTACTTC. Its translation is CATSVGSSGVVEQYF.